This T cell receptor beta chain was obtained from a study of early T cells in non-severe SARS-CoV-2 infection (dated by TCRdb to 2020 to 2023). About the full investigation: Because TCR sequencing was done on bulk RNA from unsorted whole blood, the alpha and beta chains could not be paired. Overall study outcomes, separate from this receptor: VDJdb matching was skewed toward anti-spike CD8 responses and likely underestimated virus-specific expansions by missing private and CD4 specificities.

Set within a cohort of healthcare workers in London, UK, this nested case-control study involved weekly PCR testing of nasopharyngeal swabs along with blood sampling. Between 23 and 31 March 2020, the week of the UK lockdown, healthcare workers were enrolled and then followed up weekly for as long as 16 weeks. Remarks on this clonotype: Its cognate antigen has yet to be identified. Base-call qualities are not available, and no considerably larger clone is one nucleotide away.

CDR1 is given as SQVTM and CDR2 as ANQGSEA, both from the germline V gene. CDR3 length: 14 amino acids, cysteine to phenylalanine. Only the CDR3 region is kept as DNA, spanning 42 bases read in frame from base 1. After removal of 7 bases from V and 2 bases from J, the junction retains 7 bases not matched to a gene. The receptor library was made with 5' RACE. Sequencing instrument: NextSeq 500. In the TCR library protocol, unique molecular identifiers were attached to individual cDNA molecules to correct for PCR bias and sequencing error. TCR alpha and beta chains were both sequenced, and the abundances of alpha and beta sequences in each sample were closely correlated with each other. The published analysis was carried out like this. Decombinator V4 was used to perform V gene, J gene and CDR3 annotation of TCR sequences. Expanded TCRs were defined as changing significantly between any two time points under a Poisson model with p below 0.0001. TCR abundances were normalised to the total number of TCRs sequenced in each sample and reported as counts per million. MAIT TCRs were defined by TRAV1-2 paired with TRAJ12, TRAJ20 or TRAJ33, and iNKT TCRs by TRAV10 paired with TRAJ18. VDJdb, accessed 1 November 2021, was searched for CMV, EBV and SARS-CoV-2 annotated TCRs, with TCRs annotated for multiple antigens excluded. TCRdb reran the public reads through fastp at Q25 and MiXCR, keeping productive beta chains. Each CDR3 protein gets just one entry, which takes the most common genes and DNA from the rows behind it. The V and J calls here are based on TCRdb, not the publication. This sample comprises about 80,000 distinct CDR3 sequences, less than 15% of them detected only once. Jointly, the top ten make up around 3.6% of the sample.

This TCR was recovered from an adult who was a healthcare worker with PCR-confirmed SARS-CoV-2 infection or an uninfected control (not recorded which). The sequenced sample was whole blood. The V and J segments used are TRBV29-1 and TRBJ2-1; TRBD1 matches 8 bases in the middle. The nucleotides are TGCAGCGGCAGACTGACAGGGGCCTACAATGAGCAGTTCTTC. Translation gives CSGRLTGAYNEQFF.